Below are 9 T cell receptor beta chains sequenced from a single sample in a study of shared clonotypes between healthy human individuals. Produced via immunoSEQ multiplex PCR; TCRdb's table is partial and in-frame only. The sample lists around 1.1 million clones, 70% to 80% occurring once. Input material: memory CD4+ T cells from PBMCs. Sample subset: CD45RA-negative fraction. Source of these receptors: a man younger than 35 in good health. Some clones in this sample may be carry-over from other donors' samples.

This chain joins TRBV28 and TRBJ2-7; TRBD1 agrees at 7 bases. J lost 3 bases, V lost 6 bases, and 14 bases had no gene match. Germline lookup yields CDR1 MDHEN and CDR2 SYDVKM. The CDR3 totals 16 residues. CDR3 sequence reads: CASSANPGTERYEQYF. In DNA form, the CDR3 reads TGTGCCAGCAGCGCGAACCCCGGGACAGAACGCTACGAGCAGTACTTC.

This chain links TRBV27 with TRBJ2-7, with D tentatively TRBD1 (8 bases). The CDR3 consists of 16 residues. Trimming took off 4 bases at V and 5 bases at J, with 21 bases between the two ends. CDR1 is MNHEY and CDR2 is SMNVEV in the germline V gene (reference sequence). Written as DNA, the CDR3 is TGTGCCAGCAGTTCCTCCCGACAGGGGAGGGAGAACGAGCAGTACTTC. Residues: CASSSSRQGRENEQYF.

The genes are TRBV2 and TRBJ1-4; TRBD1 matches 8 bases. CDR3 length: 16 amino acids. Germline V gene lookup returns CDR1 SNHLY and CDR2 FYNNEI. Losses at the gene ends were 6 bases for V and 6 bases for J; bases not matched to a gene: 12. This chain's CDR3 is CASRQGGGQVYEKLFF. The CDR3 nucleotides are TGTGCCAGCAGGCAAGGGGGGGGACAGGTTTATGAAAAACTGTTTTTT.

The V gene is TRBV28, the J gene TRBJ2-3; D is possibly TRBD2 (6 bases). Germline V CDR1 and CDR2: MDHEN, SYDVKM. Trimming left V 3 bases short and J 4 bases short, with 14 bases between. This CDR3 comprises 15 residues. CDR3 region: CASSFRGSGPDTQYF. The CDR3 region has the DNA TGTGCCAGCAGTTTCCGGGGGAGTGGCCCAGATACGCAGTATTTT.

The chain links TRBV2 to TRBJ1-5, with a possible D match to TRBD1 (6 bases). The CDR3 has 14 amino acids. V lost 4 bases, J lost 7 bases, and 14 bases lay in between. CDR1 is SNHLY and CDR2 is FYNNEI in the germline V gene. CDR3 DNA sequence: TGTGCCAGCAGTGTGGAAGGGGGTGGCCAGCCCCAGCATTTT. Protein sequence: CASSVEGGGQPQHF.

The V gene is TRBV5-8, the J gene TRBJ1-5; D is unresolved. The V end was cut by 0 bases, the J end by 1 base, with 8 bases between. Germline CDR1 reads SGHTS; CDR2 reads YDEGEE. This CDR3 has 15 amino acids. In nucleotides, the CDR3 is TGTGCCAGCAGCTTGGCACTGGGGAGCAATCAGCCCCAGCATTTT. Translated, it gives CASSLALGSNQPQHF.

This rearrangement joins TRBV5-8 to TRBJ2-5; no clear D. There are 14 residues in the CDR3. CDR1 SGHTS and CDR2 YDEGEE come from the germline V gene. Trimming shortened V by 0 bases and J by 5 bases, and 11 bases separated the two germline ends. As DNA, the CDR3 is TGTGCCAGCAGCTTGGCCGGGCACGGGGAGACCCAGTACTTC. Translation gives CASSLAGHGETQYF. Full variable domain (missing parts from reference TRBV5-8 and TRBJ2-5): EAGVTQSPTHLIKTRGQQATLRCSPISGHTSVYWYQQALGLGLQFLLWYDEGEERNRGNFPPRFSGRQFPNYSSELNVNALELEDSALYLCASSLAGHGETQYFGPGTRLLVL.

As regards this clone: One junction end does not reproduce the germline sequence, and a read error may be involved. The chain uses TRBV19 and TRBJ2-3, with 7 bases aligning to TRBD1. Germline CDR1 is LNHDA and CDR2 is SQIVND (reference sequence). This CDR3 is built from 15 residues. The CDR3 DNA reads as TGTGCCAGTAGTTTAGACAGGGTCAGCACAGATACGCAGTATTTT. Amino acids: CASSLDRVSTDTQYF.

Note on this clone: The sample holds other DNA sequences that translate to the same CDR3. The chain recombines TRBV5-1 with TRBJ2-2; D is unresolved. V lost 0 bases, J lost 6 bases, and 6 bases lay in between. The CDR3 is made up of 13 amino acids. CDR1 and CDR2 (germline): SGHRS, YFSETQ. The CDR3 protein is CASSLVESGELFF. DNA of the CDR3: TGCGCCAGCAGCTTGGTAGAATCCGGGGAGCTGTTTTTT.